One sample yielded the 16 T cell receptor beta chains listed below, sequenced in a study of T cell repertoires in cytomegalovirus infection. TCRdb re-called the reads through MiXCR, storing one row per CDR3 protein. The data contain about 770,000 distinct CDR3 sequences, under 35% of them seen just once; the ten biggest clones take up about an eighth. Their antigen targets remain unknown. The sequencing here drew on cultured CD8+ T cells from PBMCs, taken from culture after CMV antigen stimulation. The source of these receptors is a human donor in good health (CMV status not recorded). Some clones in this sample may be carry-over from other donors' samples.

CDR3 in amino acids: CETDSKNTEAFF. CDR3 in DNA: TGTGAGACGGACAGCAAGAACACTGAAGCTTTCTTT. This rearrangement joins TRBV7-9 to TRBJ1-1; a weak D match, TRBD1 (6 bases). The CDR3 sequence is 12 residues long. In germline, CDR1 is SEHNR, CDR2 FQNEAQ (reference sequence).

This chain connects TRBV27 to TRBJ1-1, with TRBD1 as a possible D gene (6 bases). CDR3 length equals 17 residues. Germline values: CDR1 MNHEY, CDR2 SMNVEV (reference sequence). Trimming stripped 5 bases from V and 0 bases from J, with 19 bases between. Written as DNA, the CDR3 is TGTGCCAGCAGTCATCAGGACAGTTCGGGACTGAACACTGAAGCTTTCTTT. Translated: CASSHQDSSGLNTEAFF.

This clonotype was recorded once. The CDR3 sequence: CASSYGGQGVETQYF. DNA of the CDR3: TGTGCCAGCAGTTACGGGGGACAGGGTGTTGAGACCCAGTACTTC. This chain joins TRBV6-6 and TRBJ2-5; 9 bases align to TRBD1. The CDR3 contains 15 residues. Germline V gene lookup returns CDR1 MNHNY and CDR2 SVGAGI (reference sequence). With V trimmed by 2 bases and J by 5 bases, 6 bases remained unmatched.

V is TRBV6-8 and J is TRBJ1-5; 7 bases agree with TRBD1. The CDR3 is made up of 16 amino acids. After removal of 6 bases from V and 1 base from J, the junction contained 9 bases not matched to a gene. Germline V gene data show CDR1 as MNHGY and CDR2 as SAAAGT. In DNA form, the CDR3 reads TGTGCCAGCAGCCTCGAGGGGGCTGGAAGCAATCAGCCCCAGCATTTT. Translating it yields CASSLEGAGSNQPQHF.

This chain joins TRBV11-2 and TRBJ2-1; 7 nucleotides align to TRBD2. The CDR3 runs 16 residues. The V gene's germline CDR1 is SGHAT and CDR2 FQNNGV. J gave up 8 bases and V 1 base, and 11 bases lay outside the gene matches. This CDR3 reads CASSLVPGTRGDEQFF. The CDR3 nucleotides are TGTGCCAGCAGCTTAGTCCCAGGGACCCGGGGGGATGAGCAGTTCTTC.

In its sample, this clonotype was seen a few times. V is TRBV6-2 or TRBV6-3 and J is TRBJ1-6; D is unresolved. V lost 6 bases and J lost 7, with 22 bases in between. This CDR3 is built from 17 residues. CDR1 and CDR2 from the germline V gene are MNHEY and SVGEGT. CDR3 sequence: CASRPRLADSVNSPLHF. As DNA, the CDR3 is TGTGCCAGCAGACCCCGCCTCGCGGATTCGGTGAATTCACCCCTCCACTTT.

The chain uses TRBV6-6 and TRBJ2-3; 9 bases map to TRBD2. This CDR3 contains 14 residues. CDR1 MNHNY and CDR2 SVGAGI come from the germline V gene (reference sequence). The V segment lost 2 bases and the J segment 5 bases; nucleotides outside the gene matches: 2. CDR3 nucleotide sequence: TGTGCCAGCAGTTACCGGCGGGGGGGAGATACGCAGTATTTT. Amino acids: CASSYRRGGDTQYF.

This chain uses TRBV4-1 with TRBJ2-7, with D possibly matching TRBD1 (6 bases). The CDR3 contains 15 residues. V was shortened by 0 bases and J by 3 bases, with 12 bases between the two germline ends. Germline assignment: CDR1 MGHRA and CDR2 YSYEKL. The CDR3 is CASSQDSRGNYEQYF. The CDR3 nucleotides are TGCGCCAGCAGCCAAGATAGCAGGGGAAACTACGAGCAGTACTTC.

This clonotype was counted ten times or more. The V gene is TRBV11-1, the J gene TRBJ2-1; 12 positions match TRBD2. Germline V CDR1 and CDR2: SGHAT, FQDESV (reference sequence). Germline trimming cut 5 bases from V and 7 bases from J; bases unmatched to any gene: 6. This CDR3 region has 15 residues. The CDR3 bases are TGTGCCAGCAGCCTTACGACTAGCGGGGGTAATGAGCAGTTCTTC. Its protein is CASSLTTSGGNEQFF. The complete variable domain, with remaining parts taken from reference TRBV11-1 and TRBJ2-1, reads EAEVAQSPRYKITEKSQAVAFWCDPISGHATLYWYRQILGQGPELLVQFQDESVVDDSQLPKDRFSAERLKGVDSTLKIQPAELGDSAMYLCASSLTTSGGNEQFFGPGTRLTVL.

This clonotype was counted only a few times. The CDR3 reads CASSPTGPRGNTIYF. CDR3 nucleotide sequence: TGTGCCAGCAGTCCTACAGGGCCGAGAGGAAACACCATATATTTT. This chain connects TRBV7-6 to TRBJ1-3; D is perhaps TRBD1 (6 bases). The CDR3 loop spans 15 amino acids. The V gene lost 6 bases and the J gene lost 4 bases, with 16 bases spanning the gap. Looked up from germline, CDR1 is SGHVS and CDR2 is FNYEAQ.

The chain is built from TRBV15 and TRBJ1-5; the D gene is possibly TRBD1 (5 bases). Germline V gene data show CDR1 as LNHNV and CDR2 as YYDKDF (reference sequence). The CDR3 totals 16 residues. V shed 5 bases and J shed 7 bases, with 21 bases lying between them. Written as DNA, the CDR3 is TGTGCCACCAGCCCCCCATCCCGGGGCGAACGACAGCCCCAGCATTTT. Its translation is CATSPPSRGERQPQHF.

This clonotype was detected a few times. This chain connects TRBV5-1 to TRBJ1-2; 7 positions match TRBD1. V gave up 2 bases and J gave up 8 bases; unmatched junction bases: 6. The CDR3 covers 13 residues. The germline V gene has CDR1 SGHRS and CDR2 YFSETQ. CDR3 DNA sequence: TGCGCCAGCAGCTTCGGGACAGTCAGAGGCTACACCTTC. Encoded protein: CASSFGTVRGYTF.

This clonotype has more than one count but fewer than ten. The chain combines TRBV5-1 with TRBJ1-1; D perhaps matches TRBD1 (6 bases). The germline CDR1 and CDR2 sequences are SGHRS and YFSETQ. This CDR3 comprises 15 residues. V was trimmed by 3 bases and J by 1 base, leaving 13 bases between them. CDR3 loop: CASSSLDRTNTEAFF. In DNA, the CDR3 is TGCGCCAGCAGCTCACTCGACAGGACGAACACTGAAGCTTTCTTT. Based on the CDR3 plus reference TRBV5-1 and TRBJ1-1, the full variable domain is KAGVTQTPRYLIKTRGQQVTLSCSPISGHRSVSWYQQTPGQGLQFLFEYFSETQRNKGNFPGRFSGRQFSNSRSEMNVSTLELGDSALYLCASSSLDRTNTEAFFGQGTRLTVV.

The V and J genes are TRBV20-1 and TRBJ2-1, with D possibly matching TRBD1 (5 bases). The CDR3 consists of 16 residues. Trimming shortened V by 1 base and J by 10 bases, and 23 bases separated the two germline ends. Germline CDR1 is DFQATT and CDR2 is SNEGSKA (reference sequence). CDR3 residues: CSARVKATHLSGEQFF. The CDR3 DNA sequence: TGCAGTGCTAGAGTTAAAGCCACCCACCTCTCAGGGGAGCAGTTCTTC.

This clonotype was picked up a small number of times. V is TRBV7-9 and J is TRBJ2-2, with a possible D match to TRBD1 (6 bases). This CDR3 is 15 amino acids long. The ends were cut back, 10 bases at V and 4 bases at J, with 19 bases in the middle. Germline CDR1 and CDR2: SEHNR and FQNEAQ (reference sequence). The CDR3 loop is CAIVAGEKSTGELFF. The CDR3 DNA is TGTGCCATCGTGGCAGGGGAGAAAAGCACCGGGGAGCTGTTTTTT.

A few counts support this clonotype. This chain joins TRBV6-6 and TRBJ2-1, with TRBD2 identical over 15 bases. Unmatched junction bases numbered 9, after V lost 5 bases and J lost 7 bases. CDR1 and CDR2 from the germline V gene are MNHNY and SVGAGI (reference sequence). CDR3 size: 17 residues. The chain's CDR3 is CASSRRTSGGAENEQFF. DNA for the CDR3: TGTGCCAGCAGTAGACGGACTAGCGGGGGGGCTGAGAATGAGCAGTTCTTC.